Presented here are 20 T cell receptor beta chains from one specimen sequenced in a study of shared clonotypes between healthy human individuals. Assay: immunoSEQ multiplex PCR; the TCRdb copy retains only in-frame clones and omits some. This sample yields 950,000 to 1,100,000 clones, of which more than 75% are seen a single time; roughly 0.57% belongs to the top ten. The sequenced material came from memory CD4+ T cells from PBMCs. Subset in this sample: CD45RA-negative fraction. All receptors derive from a man between 18 and 35 years old in good health. Some clones in this sample may be carry-over from other donors' samples.

The chain couples TRBV28 to TRBJ2-3, with 8 positions matching TRBD2. This CDR3 contains 13 residues. The V gene's germline CDR1 is MDHEN and CDR2 SYDVKM. The trim removed 8 bases at V and 2 bases at J, leaving 3 bases unmatched. CDR3 in amino acids: CASETSDTDTQYF. The CDR3 coding sequence is TGTGCCAGCGAGACTAGCGACACAGATACGCAGTATTTT.

J is TRBJ1-3 and V is TRBV6-5; D unresolved. The germline V and J ends were trimmed by 7 bases and 3 bases, with 13 bases remaining between them. CDR3 size: 14 residues. Germline V CDR1 and CDR2: MNHEY, SVGAGI. The CDR3 nucleotides are TGTGCCAGCACAACCTCGGACGGTGGAAACACCATATATTTT. It codes for CASTTSDGGNTIYF.

V usage is TRBV27 and J usage is TRBJ1-4; D gene uncertain. The CDR3 is 15 residues long. The germline gives CDR1 MNHEY, CDR2 SMNVEV (reference sequence). Trimming removed 3 bases at V and 4 bases at J, with 12 bases between. CDR3 in amino acids: CASSFRSSFNEKLFF. CDR3 nucleotides: TGTGCCAGCAGTTTCCGGTCCAGCTTTAATGAAAAACTGTTTTTT.

The genes are TRBV5-1 and TRBJ2-7; weak D call: TRBD1 (6 bases). This CDR3 is 13 amino acids long. V dropped 4 bases and J dropped 6 bases, with 14 bases sitting between them. Germline V gives CDR1 SGHRS, CDR2 YFSETQ. The CDR3 is CASSPSNRAEQYF. The CDR3 region has the DNA TGCGCCAGCAGCCCCTCAAACAGGGCCGAGCAGTACTTC.

This chain links TRBV5-1 with TRBJ1-4; 7 nucleotides align to TRBD1. V gave up 0 bases and J gave up 6 bases; unmatched junction bases: 5. The germline CDR1 and CDR2 sequences are SGHRS and YFSETQ. The CDR3 extends over 15 amino acids. CDR3 sequence reads: CASSLENRGYEKLFF. The DNA of the CDR3 is TGCGCCAGCAGCTTGGAAAACAGGGGCTATGAAAAACTGTTTTTT.

The V and J genes are TRBV7-2 and TRBJ2-7, with D possibly TRBD1 on 6 matching bases. The CDR3 length is 16 residues. Germline lookup yields CDR1 SGHTA and CDR2 FQGNSA. V was shortened by 5 bases and J by 1 base, with 18 bases between the two germline ends. Here the CDR3 DNA reads TGTGCCAGCAGCGCCACCGGACAGTCCGGATCCTACGAGCAGTACTTC. This gives the protein CASSATGQSGSYEQYF.

This clone was counted once. Other DNA sequences in the same sample also yield this CDR3. The V and J genes are TRBV18 and TRBJ2-3; D ambiguous. Germline CDR1 is KGHSH and CDR2 is LQKENI. The CDR3 covers 14 residues. The V gene lost 3 bases and the J gene lost 3 bases, with 10 bases spanning the gap. The CDR3 DNA reads as TGTGCCAGCTCACCTCCGGGCCTAACAGATACGCAGTATTTT. As protein: CASSPPGLTDTQYF. Together with reference TRBV18 and TRBJ2-3, the CDR3 gives the full variable domain: NAGVMQNPRHLVRRRGQEARLRCSPMKGHSHVYWYRQLPEEGLKFMVYLQKENIIDESGMPKERFSAEFPKEGPSILRIQQVVRGDSAAYFCASSPPGLTDTQYFGPGTRLTVL.

The V and J genes are TRBV27 and TRBJ1-1; a weak D match, TRBD1 (5 bases). The CDR3 length is 15 residues. Trimming removed 6 bases from V and 4 bases from J, with 18 bases in between. Germline lookup yields CDR1 MNHEY and CDR2 SMNVEV (reference sequence). CDR3 coding DNA: TGTGCCAGCAGGTCTCCGGGACGTTCGAGCACTGAAGCTTTCTTT. As protein: CASRSPGRSSTEAFF.

The genes are TRBV7-2 and TRBJ2-7; TRBD2 agrees at 11 bases. CDR3 length equals 17 residues. CDR1 is SGHTA and CDR2 is FQGNSA in the germline V gene. V dropped 5 bases and J dropped 3; count of bases not matched to a gene: 12. CDR3 amino acids: CASSPRIAGGPIYEQYF. DNA of the CDR3: TGTGCCAGCAGCCCCCGGATAGCGGGAGGGCCGATCTACGAGCAGTACTTC.

V gene TRBV2 combines with J gene TRBJ2-2, with D hard to call. CDR1 and CDR2 (germline): SNHLY, FYNNEI. This CDR3 region has 14 residues. V was shortened by 8 bases and J by 8 bases, with 18 bases between the two germline ends. CDR3 sequence: CASLNMAGIGELFF. DNA of the CDR3: TGTGCCAGCTTGAACATGGCCGGAATAGGGGAGCTGTTTTTT.

Notes on this clone: The junction departs from germline at one end; a sequencing error may be responsible. The chain joins TRBV5-3 to TRBJ2-5, with 9 bases aligning to TRBD1. The end of the DNA aligns better with TRBJ2-7, so the J call may be wrong. TRBV5-3 carries the ORF label, with uncertain function. This CDR3 has 14 amino acids. The CDR3 loop is CASSLIGTGYEQYF. The CDR3 region has the DNA TGTGCCAGCAGCTTGATCGGGACAGGGTACGAGCAGTACTTC.

This clone was detected a few times. The gene calls are TRBV29-1 and TRBJ1-1; D possibly corresponds to TRBD1 (5 bases). The CDR3 totals 17 residues. Germline V gene sequence: CDR1 SQVTM, CDR2 ANQGSEA. V was trimmed by 5 bases and J by 5 bases, leaving 27 bases between them. The CDR3 is CSVPLPGRRFMGTEAFF. CDR3 coding DNA: TGCAGCGTTCCCCTTCCGGGACGGAGGTTTATGGGGACTGAAGCTTTCTTT. The whole variable domain, remainder taken from reference TRBV29-1 and TRBJ1-1, is SAVISQKPSRDICQRGTSLTIQCQVDSQVTMMFWYRQQPGQSLTLIATANQGSEATYESGFVIDKFPISRPNLTFSTLTVSNMSPEDSSIYLCSVPLPGRRFMGTEAFFGQGTRLTVV.

The chain combines TRBV11-2 with TRBJ2-1; TRBD2 matches at 9 bases. V shed 1 base, J shed 9 bases, and the junction held 4 bases outside the gene matches. Germline-derived CDR1 and CDR2 are SGHAT and FQNNGV. The CDR3 extends over 14 amino acids. The CDR3 loop is CASSLASGITEQFF. The CDR3 nucleotides are TGTGCCAGCAGCTTAGCTAGCGGGATAACTGAGCAGTTCTTC.

This clone was observed at least ten times. The V gene is TRBV5-5, the J gene TRBJ1-2; D is ambiguous. Germline assignment: CDR1 SGHKS and CDR2 YYEKEE (reference sequence). The length of the CDR3 is 12 residues. V was pared by 1 base and J by 6 bases, with 7 bases between. The CDR3 spells CASSLSLDGYTF. Here the CDR3 DNA reads TGTGCCAGCAGCTTGTCCCTTGATGGCTACACCTTC. The variable domain in full, with the rest retrieved from reference TRBV5-5 and TRBJ1-2, is DAGVTQSPTHLIKTRGQQVTLRCSPISGHKSVSWYQQVLGQGPQFIFQYYEKEERGRGNFPDRFSARQFPNYSSELNVNALLLGDSALYLCASSLSLDGYTFGSGTRLTVV.

The chain recombines TRBV7-2 with TRBJ2-7, with a tentative D call TRBD1 (5 bases). V dropped 1 base and J dropped 2 bases, with 12 bases sitting between them. Germline V gene lookup returns CDR1 SGHTA and CDR2 FQGNSA. This CDR3 spans 15 amino acids. The CDR3 nucleotides read TGTGCCAGCAGCTTAGTGGAAGGGGTGACCTACGAGCAGTACTTC. Amino acids: CASSLVEGVTYEQYF.

The gene calls are TRBV18 and TRBJ1-2; 7 nucleotides match TRBD1. This CDR3 has 15 amino acids. The junction had 8 bases not matched to a gene; V was cut back by 3 bases and J by 4 bases. Germline CDR1 KGHSH, CDR2 LQKENI. The CDR3 here is CASSPTTGPLYGYTF. CDR3 nucleotides: TGTGCCAGCTCACCCACGACAGGGCCCCTCTATGGCTACACCTTC.

This chain links TRBV5-1 with TRBJ1-2; D remains ambiguous. The germline V and J ends were trimmed by 0 bases and 1 base, with 7 bases remaining between them. This CDR3 spans 14 amino acids. Per germline, CDR1 SGHRS and CDR2 YFSETQ. In DNA form, the CDR3 reads TGCGCCAGCAGCTTGGACGGAGATAACTATGGCTACACCTTC. Translated: CASSLDGDNYGYTF.

V usage is TRBV6-5 and J usage is TRBJ1-5; D gene ambiguous. Trimming took off 4 bases at V and 0 bases at J, with 4 bases between the two ends. CDR1 and CDR2 from the germline V gene are MNHEY and SVGAGI. The CDR3 runs 13 residues. The CDR3 spells CASSWGSNQPQHF. The CDR3 bases are TGTGCCAGCAGTTGGGGTAGCAATCAGCCCCAGCATTTT.

The V and J genes are TRBV2 and TRBJ1-4, with 8 bases aligning to TRBD1. CDR1 is SNHLY, CDR2 FYNNEI, per germline. This CDR3 comprises 19 residues. Germline trimming cut 7 bases from V and 2 bases from J; bases unmatched to any gene: 18. The CDR3 DNA reads TGTGCCAGCACCATAGACAGGGACAGGATGGTTTCTACTAATGAAAAACTGTTTTTT. This sequence encodes CASTIDRDRMVSTNEKLFF.

The rearrangement joins TRBV5-6 to TRBJ2-3; perhaps TRBD2 as D (6 bases). Per germline, CDR1 SGHDT and CDR2 YYEEEE. The CDR3 spans 15 residues. V was cut by 2 bases and J by 1 base, with 11 bases left in between. CDR3 loop: CASSFRDLRTDTQYF. The DNA of the CDR3 is TGTGCCAGCAGCTTCAGGGACTTGCGCACAGATACGCAGTATTTT.